What follows are 18 T cell receptor beta chains derived from one specimen sequenced in a study of blood T cell repertoires in COVID-19. Here immunoSEQ multiplex PCR was the method, and the copy in TCRdb shows in-frame clones only, minus some. The sample lists roughly 200,000 clones, 75% to 85% occurring once. The source material was peripheral blood. These receptor sequences come from a middle-aged woman with COVID-19, enrolled during active disease.

The chain employs TRBV2 and TRBJ2-7, with no clear D. Germline-derived CDR1 and CDR2 are SNHLY and FYNNEI. This CDR3 region has 13 residues. The V end lost 5 bases, the J end lost 1 base, and 9 bases lay between the germline ends. This CDR3 is CASSQQASYEQYV. The CDR3 region has the DNA TGTGCCAGCAGTCAGCAGGCATCCTACGAGCAGTACGTC.

The chain employs TRBV28 and TRBJ1-2, with TRBD1 identical over 7 bases. Germline CDR1 reads MDHEN; CDR2 reads SYDVKM. V shed 6 bases, J shed 4 bases, and the junction held 5 bases outside the gene matches. The CDR3 has 13 residues. The DNA for the CDR3 is TGTGCCAGCAGCTTTACAGGGGTCTATGGCTACACCTTC. Amino acids: CASSFTGVYGYTF.

The gene calls are TRBV9 and TRBJ2-5; possible D gene TRBD2, 5 bases. This CDR3 spans 16 amino acids. Germline V lookup: CDR1 SGDLS, CDR2 YYNGEE. V was shortened by 0 bases and J by 3 bases, with 15 bases between the two germline ends. The CDR3 reads CASSVGAGLKEETQYF. The CDR3 nucleotides read TGTGCCAGCAGCGTAGGGGCCGGACTGAAGGAAGAGACCCAGTACTTC.

J is TRBJ2-1 and V is TRBV2, with TRBD2 matching 7 bases. J gave up 0 bases and V 8 bases, and 7 bases lay outside the gene matches. The CDR3 runs to 15 residues. CDR1 and CDR2 from the germline V gene are SNHLY and FYNNEI. For the CDR3, the DNA is TGTGCCAGCTGGGCCCCTAGCGGCTCCTACAATGAGCAGTTCTTC. It encodes CASWAPSGSYNEQFF. The full variable domain, completed using reference TRBV2 and TRBJ2-1, is EPEVTQTPSHQVTQMGQEVILRCVPISNHLYFYWYRQILGQKVEFLVSFYNNEISEKSEIFDDQFSVERPDGSNFTLKIRSTKLEDSAMYFCASWAPSGSYNEQFFGPGTRLTVL.

The chain recombines TRBV6-5 with TRBJ2-5; perhaps TRBD1 as D (6 bases). Germline loops: CDR1 MNHEY, CDR2 SVGAGI. V lost 6 bases and J lost 3, with 14 bases in between. The CDR3 has 14 amino acids. The CDR3 nucleotides are TGTGCCAGCAGACCACAGGGTCGGGAAGAGACCCAGTACTTC. The encoded protein is CASRPQGREETQYF.

This chain joins TRBV19 and TRBJ1-1, with D uncertain. The CDR3 is made up of 14 amino acids. Trimming cost V 5 bases and J 1 base, with 11 bases left between them. Germline V gene lookup returns CDR1 LNHDA and CDR2 SQIVND (reference sequence). In nucleotides, the CDR3 is TGTGCCAGTAGTTTAGCGGGTGGGAACACTGAAGCTTTCTTT. This codes for CASSLAGGNTEAFF.

This chain uses TRBV28 with TRBJ2-1; 8 bases fit TRBD2. The germline CDR1 and CDR2 sequences are MDHEN and SYDVKM. This CDR3 has 14 amino acids. The trim removed 6 bases at V and 6 bases at J, leaving 7 bases unmatched. CDR3 in amino acids: CASSGTRGVNEQFF. The CDR3 nucleotides are TGTGCCAGCAGCGGGACTAGAGGAGTCAATGAGCAGTTCTTC.

The rearrangement links TRBV19 to TRBJ2-1; 11 bases map to TRBD1. Germline CDR1 LNHDA, CDR2 SQIVND (reference sequence). The CDR3 is 15 amino acids. V was clipped by 7 bases and J by 6 bases; unmatched bases: 8. CDR3 sequence (DNA): TGTGCCAGTATCCAGGACAGGGGGCTTGGCAATGAGCAGTTCTTC. Translating gives CASIQDRGLGNEQFF. Filled out from reference TRBV19 and TRBJ2-1, the complete variable domain reads DGGITQSPKYLFRKEGQNVTLSCEQNLNHDAMYWYRQDPGQGLRLIYYSQIVNDFQKGDIAEGYSVSREKKESFPLTVTSAQKNPTAFYLCASIQDRGLGNEQFFGPGTRLTVL.

The chain couples TRBV13 to TRBJ1-2, with 10 bases fitting TRBD1. The J segment lost 8 bases and the V segment lost 5 bases, leaving 8 bases of the junction unmatched. This CDR3 has 14 amino acids. Per germline, CDR1 PRHDT and CDR2 FYEKMQ (reference sequence). CDR3 region: CASSRDRGARGYTF. CDR3 DNA sequence: TGTGCCAGCAGCCGGGACAGGGGCGCGCGGGGCTACACCTTC.

J is TRBJ2-1 and V is TRBV9; 7 positions agree with TRBD2. Trimming cost V 0 bases and J 3 bases; bases outside gene matches: 3. The germline V gene has CDR1 SGDLS and CDR2 YYNGEE. This CDR3 spans 15 amino acids. CDR3 nucleotides: TGTGCCAGCAGCGTAGGGGCTAGCGGCTACAATGAGCAGTTCTTC. Residues: CASSVGASGYNEQFF.

The CDR3 spells CSVPGQGTEAFF. As DNA, the CDR3 is TGCAGCGTCCCGGGACAGGGGACTGAAGCTTTCTTT. This chain uses TRBV29-1 with TRBJ1-1, with 10 bases aligning to TRBD1. V shed 6 bases, J shed 5 bases, and the junction held 3 bases outside the gene matches. This CDR3 spans 12 amino acids. Germline CDR1 and CDR2: SQVTM and ANQGSEA.

V usage is TRBV5-5 and J usage is TRBJ2-1; 7 bases align to TRBD2. The V gene end was trimmed by 1 base and the J gene end by 5 bases; junction bases not matched to a gene: 6. Germline loops: CDR1 SGHKS, CDR2 YYEKEE (reference sequence). The CDR3 has 15 amino acids. The CDR3 loop reads CASSLPGGLNNEQFF. The CDR3 DNA sequence: TGTGCCAGCAGCTTGCCGGGGGGTCTTAACAATGAGCAGTTCTTC.

The chain couples TRBV27 to TRBJ1-2, with unresolved D. The CDR3 contains 15 residues. The germline V and J ends were trimmed by 0 bases and 7 bases, with 15 bases remaining between them. Germline CDR1 and CDR2: MNHEY and SMNVEV (reference sequence). The CDR3 spells CASSLSTVAFGGYTF. Here the CDR3 DNA reads TGTGCCAGCAGTTTATCCACAGTGGCCTTTGGTGGCTACACCTTC.

The chain recombines TRBV27 with TRBJ1-5; TRBD1 aligns across 7 bases. Germline V CDR1 and CDR2: MNHEY, SMNVEV (reference sequence). The V and J ends lost 8 bases and 0 bases, in that order; junction bases with no gene match: 13. This CDR3 has 17 amino acids. CDR3 residues: CASYLWDRLNSNQPQHF. The CDR3 nucleotides are TGTGCCAGCTATCTTTGGGACAGACTTAATAGCAATCAGCCCCAGCATTTT.

The genes are TRBV4-2 and TRBJ2-1; 9 nucleotides agree with TRBD2. J was trimmed by 4 bases and V by 0 bases; bases with no gene match: 1. Germline V gene sequence: CDR1 LGHNA, CDR2 YNFKEQ. The CDR3 is 15 amino acids. In DNA form, the CDR3 reads TGTGCCAGCAGCCAAGAAGCGGGAGGTTACAATGAGCAGTTCTTC. It codes for CASSQEAGGYNEQFF.

V usage is TRBV28 and J usage is TRBJ2-1; D uncertain. This CDR3 is built from 11 residues. Per the germline V gene, CDR1 is MDHEN and CDR2 is SYDVKM. V was trimmed by 8 bases and J by 10 bases, leaving 12 bases between them. The CDR3, as DNA: TGTGCCAGCTCTAGGAACTCGGAGCAGTTCTTC. Translation gives CASSRNSEQFF. The entire variable domain, with the rest obtained from reference TRBV28 and TRBJ2-1, is as follows: DVKVTQSSRYLVKRTGEKVFLECVQDMDHENMFWYRQDPGLGLRLIYFSYDVKMKEKGDIPEGYSVSREKKERFSLILESASTNQTSMYLCASSRNSEQFFGPGTRLTVL.

The V and J genes are TRBV4-1 and TRBJ2-3; D is unclear. The length of the CDR3 is 13 residues. The germline V and J ends were trimmed by 4 bases and 1 base, with 6 bases remaining between them. Germline V lookup: CDR1 MGHRA, CDR2 YSYEKL. This CDR3 reads CASSLSGTDTQYF. The CDR3 coding sequence is TGCGCCAGCAGCCTAAGCGGCACAGATACGCAGTATTTT.

The chain employs TRBV20-1 and TRBJ2-3; D is unclear. The CDR3 length is 13 residues. CDR1 is DFQATT, CDR2 SNEGSKA, per germline (reference sequence). The V end lost 3 bases, the J end lost 2 bases, and 9 bases lay between the germline ends. The CDR3 protein is CSASTQDTDTQYF. CDR3 nucleotide sequence: TGCAGTGCTAGTACTCAAGACACAGATACGCAGTATTTT.